The clone carrying this T cell receptor beta chain was observed many times. Its target is unknown. This entry comes from a study of regulatory T cells in long-lasting Graves disease. Overall study: Graves' patients with a new diagnosis had received antithyroid drugs under 3 months.

General observations from the study: Having only a small sample size may have limited accuracy.

Described time point: newly diagnosed GD, antithyroid drugs for less than 3 months. Construction of the TCR library relied on RNA isolated from PBMCs. The trim removed 3 bases at V and 4 bases at J, leaving 5 bases unmatched. This CDR3 has 13 amino acids. Germline CDR1 is DFQATT and CDR2 is SNEGSKA (reference sequence). Both iRepertoire HTBI primers and Arm-PCR of CDR3 regions were used to build the TCR beta libraries. Each CDR3 protein is one row after TCRdb ran MiXCR on the multiplex PCR reads. This table holds about 470,000 distinct CDR3 sequences, about 15% found once. This sample also belongs to another study, concerning T cells in Graves' hyperthyroidism and ophthalmopathy. That paper adds: Among clonotypes expanded in thyroid above 0.001, most were also found in blood.

The V call is TRBV20-1, the J call TRBJ2-5; 7 bases are shared with TRBD1. The source is a woman in her 30s with Graves disease. The sequencing used peripheral blood mononuclear cells (PBMCs), collected at new diagnosis, from a patient treated with antithyroid drugs. As DNA, the CDR3 is TGCAGTGCTAGGGGGCGACAGGGAGAGACCCAGTACTTC. This translates into CSARGRQGETQYF.